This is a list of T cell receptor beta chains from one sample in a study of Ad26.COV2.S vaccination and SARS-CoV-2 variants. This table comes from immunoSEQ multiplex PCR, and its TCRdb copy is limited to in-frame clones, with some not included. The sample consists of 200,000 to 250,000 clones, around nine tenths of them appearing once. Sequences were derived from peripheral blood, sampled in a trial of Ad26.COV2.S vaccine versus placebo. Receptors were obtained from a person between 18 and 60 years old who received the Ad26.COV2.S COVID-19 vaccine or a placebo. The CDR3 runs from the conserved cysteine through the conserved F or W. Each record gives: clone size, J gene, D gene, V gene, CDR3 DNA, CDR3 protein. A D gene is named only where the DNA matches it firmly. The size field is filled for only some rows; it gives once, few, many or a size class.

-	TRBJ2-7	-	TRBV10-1	TGCGCCAGCAGTGGGTCCATATCAAATACGAAACAGTACTTC	CASSGSISNTKQYF
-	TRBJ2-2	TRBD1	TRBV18	TGTGCCAGCTCACCTCTACACCGACAGGGGGACACCGGGGAGCTGTTTTTT	CASSPLHRQGDTGELFF
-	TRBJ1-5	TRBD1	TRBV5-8	TGTGCCAGCAGCTCTCTAACAGGGGTCTATCAGCCCCAGCATTTT	CASSSLTGVYQPQHF
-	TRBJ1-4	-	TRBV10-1	TGCGCCAGCAGTGAAGGAGGGAGCGGACTGTTTTTT	CASSEGGSGLFF
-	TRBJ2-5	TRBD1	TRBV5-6	TGTGCCAGCAGCTTTCAGGGGGCGTGGCAAGAGACCCAGTACTTC	CASSFQGAWQETQYF
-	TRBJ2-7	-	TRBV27	TGTGCCAGCACCATCCATTCGGGTGAGGCCAACGAGCAGTACTTC	CASTIHSGEANEQYF
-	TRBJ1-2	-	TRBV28	TGTGCCAGCAGTACAAAATTACCAGGGAACTATGGCTACACCTTC	CASSTKLPGNYGYTF
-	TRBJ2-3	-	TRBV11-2	TGTGCCAGCAGCTTTCTTAGCACAGATACGCAGTATTTT	CASSFLSTDTQYF
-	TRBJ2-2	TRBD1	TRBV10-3	TGTGCCATCAGTTCAGGGGGTGGGACCGGGGAGCTGTTTTTT	CAISSGGGTGELFF
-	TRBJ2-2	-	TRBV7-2	TGTGCCAGCAGACTTACACTGTTTTTT	CASRLTLFF
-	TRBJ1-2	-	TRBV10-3	TGTGCCATCAGTGCAGCAGGGCTCTATGGCTACACCTTC	CAISAAGLYGYTF
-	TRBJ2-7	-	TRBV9	TGTGCCAGCAGCGTAGACAAACCCTACGAGCAGTACTTC	CASSVDKPYEQYF
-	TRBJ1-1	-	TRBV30	TGTGCCTGGAGTGTACTGGCCATAAATAGGGAAGCTTTCTTT	CAWSVLAINREAFF
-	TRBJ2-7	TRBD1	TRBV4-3	TGCGCCAGCAGCCCCACCGGGACAGGGTCCGGCGAGCAGTACTTC	CASSPTGTGSGEQYF
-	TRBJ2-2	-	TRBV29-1	TGCAGCGTTGCGTTGGACACCGGGGAGCTGTTTTTT	CSVALDTGELFF
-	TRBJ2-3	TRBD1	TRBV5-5	TGTGCCAGCAGCGACAGGGGTTGGGGGGCAGATACGCAGTATTTT	CASSDRGWGADTQYF
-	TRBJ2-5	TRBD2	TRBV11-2	TGTGCCAGCAGCTTAGGCCATAGCGGGGGGCTCCAAGAGACCCAGTACTTC	CASSLGHSGGLQETQYF
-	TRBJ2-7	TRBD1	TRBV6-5	TGTGCCAGCAGTTGGGGAGGACAGGGTTCCTACGAGCAGTACTTC	CASSWGGQGSYEQYF
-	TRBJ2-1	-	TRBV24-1	TGTGCCACCAGTGATTTCCGCAATGAGCAGTTCTTC	CATSDFRNEQFF
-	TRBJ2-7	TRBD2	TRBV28	TGTGCCAGCACCGAGGGAGGACTAGCGGCCTACGAGCAGTACTTC	CASTEGGLAAYEQYF
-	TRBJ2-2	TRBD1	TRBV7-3	TGTGCCAGCAGCGCCAAGGGGGCGCGAACCGGGGAGCTGTTTTTT	CASSAKGARTGELFF
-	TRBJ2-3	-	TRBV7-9	TGTGCCAGCAGCTTTCTCCCCTGGGATACGCAGTATTTT	CASSFLPWDTQYF
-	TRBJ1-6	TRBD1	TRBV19	TGTGCCAGTAGTCCCCCGGACAGGGGGGTTAGGCCCCTCCACTTT	CASSPPDRGVRPLHF
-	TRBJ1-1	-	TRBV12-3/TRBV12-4	TGTGCCAGCAGTTTTTCCCTTGGAACTGAAGCTTTCTTT	CASSFSLGTEAFF
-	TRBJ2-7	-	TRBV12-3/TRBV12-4	TGTGCCAGCAGTCCCTCTGGGGACTACGAGCAGTACTTC	CASSPSGDYEQYF
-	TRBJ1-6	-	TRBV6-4	TGTGCCAGCAGGAGTACAGACCCCAGCTCCTATAATTCACCCCTCCACTTT	CASRSTDPSSYNSPLHF
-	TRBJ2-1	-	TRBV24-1	TGTGCCACCAGTGACCCTGCCAGAGGGTTCTACAATGAGCAGTTCTTC	CATSDPARGFYNEQFF
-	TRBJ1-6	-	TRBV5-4	TGTGCCAGCAGCTTGGGGGAGGGGGATTCACCCCTCCACTTT	CASSLGEGDSPLHF
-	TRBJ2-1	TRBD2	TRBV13	TGTGCCAGCAGACTCAGGGTGACTAGCGGGAGGGATGAGCAGTTCTTC	CASRLRVTSGRDEQFF
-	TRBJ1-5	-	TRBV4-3	TGCGCCAGCAGCCAAGATCAGACAGGCAATCAGCCCCAGCATTTT	CASSQDQTGNQPQHF
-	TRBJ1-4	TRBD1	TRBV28	TGTGCCAGCAGTTCCGGGACAGTTAATGAAAAACTGTTTTTT	CASSSGTVNEKLFF
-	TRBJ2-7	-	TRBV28	TGTGCCAGCAGTTTAGACAGCTCCTACGAGCAGTACTTC	CASSLDSSYEQYF
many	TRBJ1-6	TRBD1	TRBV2	TGTGCCAGGTCGGGACAGGGAAATTCACCCCTCCACTTT	CARSGQGNSPLHF
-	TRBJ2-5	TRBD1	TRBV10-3	TGTGCCATCAGTGAGTCGACAGGGCGGGAGACCCAGTACTTC	CAISESTGRETQYF
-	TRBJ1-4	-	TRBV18	TGTGCCAGCTCCCCCGGGCTGGCAACTAATGAAAAACTGTTTTTT	CASSPGLATNEKLFF
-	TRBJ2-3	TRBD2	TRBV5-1	TGCGCCAGCAGCCTGGGGGGGTCCACAGATACGCAGTATTTT	CASSLGGSTDTQYF
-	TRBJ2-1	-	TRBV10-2	TGCGCCAGCAGGACCTTCGTAGGCGGGGTCTCCTACAATGAGCAGTTCTTC	CASRTFVGGVSYNEQFF
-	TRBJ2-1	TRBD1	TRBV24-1	TGTGCCACCAGTGAGCAGACAGGGGGCGAGCAGTTCTTC	CATSEQTGGEQFF
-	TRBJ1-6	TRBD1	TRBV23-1	TGCGCCAGCATAGGACAGGGGAGCTCCTATAATTCACCCCTCCACTTT	CASIGQGSSYNSPLHF
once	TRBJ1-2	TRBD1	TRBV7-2	TGTGCCAGCAGCACCAAGACAGGGGTTGTTGGCTACACCTTC	CASSTKTGVVGYTF
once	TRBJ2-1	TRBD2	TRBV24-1	TGTGCCACCAGTGATTTTACTAGCGGGACCAACAATGAGCAGTTCTTC	CATSDFTSGTNNEQFF
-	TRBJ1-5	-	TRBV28	TGTGCCAGCAGGGGTGTTAGCAATCAGCCCCAGCATTTT	CASRGVSNQPQHF
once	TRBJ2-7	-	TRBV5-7	TGTGCCAGCAGCTTGGGGCGGGGGTACTTC	CASSLGRGYF
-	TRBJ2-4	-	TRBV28	TGTGCCAGCAGTTTGGTCCGGGAGCCGGTCATTCAGTACTTC	CASSLVREPVIQYF
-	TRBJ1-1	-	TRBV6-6	TGTGCCAGCAGTTACGACGGGGGTAGGAATGATGCTTTCTTT	CASSYDGGRNDAFF
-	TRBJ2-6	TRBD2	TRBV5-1	TGCGCCAGCACCCCCGGGGGGGGACACCCGAACTCTGGGGCCAACGTCCTGACTTTC	CASTPGGGHPNSGANVLTF
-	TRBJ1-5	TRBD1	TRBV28	TGTGCCAGCAGTTTTTTGGGGGGACAGACTCAGCCCCAGCATTTT	CASSFLGGQTQPQHF
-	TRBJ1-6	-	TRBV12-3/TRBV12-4	TGTGCCAGCAGATTCAATAATTCACCCCTCCACTTT	CASRFNNSPLHF
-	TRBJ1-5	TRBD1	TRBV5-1	TGCGCCAGCAGCATCACCGGGACAGGGGGTCAGCCCCAGCATTTT	CASSITGTGGQPQHF
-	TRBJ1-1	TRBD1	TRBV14	TGTGCCAGCAGCCAGCAGGGGGTAGGTGAAGCTTTCTTT	CASSQQGVGEAFF
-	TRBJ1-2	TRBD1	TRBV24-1	TGTGCCACCAGTGAGACAGGGGCCCGGGATTATGGCTACACCTTC	CATSETGARDYGYTF
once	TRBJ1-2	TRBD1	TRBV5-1	TGCGCCAGCAGCACGGGACAGGACTTGGGCTACACCTTC	CASSTGQDLGYTF
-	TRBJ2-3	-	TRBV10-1	TGCGCCAGCAGTGAGGACCTGATTCGCACAGATACGCAGTATTTT	CASSEDLIRTDTQYF
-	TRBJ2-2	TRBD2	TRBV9	TGTGCCAGCAGCGAGAAGGGACTAGGGAACACCGGGGAGCTGTTTTTT	CASSEKGLGNTGELFF
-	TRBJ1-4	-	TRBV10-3	TGTGCCATCAGTGAGTCAGGAGGGCCTGGGGAAAAACTGTTTTTT	CAISESGGPGEKLFF
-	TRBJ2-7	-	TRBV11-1	TGTGCCAGCAGCTCGGGAACAGGGATCTACGAGCAGTACTTC	CASSSGTGIYEQYF
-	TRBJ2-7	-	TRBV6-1	TGTGCCAGCAGTGAAACTCAGCTTATGGACGAGCAGTACTTC	CASSETQLMDEQYF